The rows below give T cell receptor beta chains drawn from one sample of a study of T cells in Graves' hyperthyroidism and ophthalmopathy. TCRdb re-called the multiplex PCR reads with MiXCR, one entry per CDR3 protein. The table includes some 250,000 distinct CDR3 sequences, roughly 15% detected once. Sequenced input: blood. These TCRs come from a woman aged 40 to 50 with Graves' hyperthyroidism that later progressed to Graves' ophthalmopathy. CDR3s include the opening cysteine and the closing phenylalanine or tryptophan. Each record gives: CDR3 protein, CDR3 DNA, D gene, V gene, clone size, J gene. A D gene is named only where the DNA matches it firmly. Size is stated for part of the rows, as once, few or many counts, or as a class when the clone is expanded.

CASSFASGPDTQYF TGTGCCAGCAGCTTTGCTAGCGGCCCAGATACGCAGTATTTT TRBD2 TRBV5-4 many TRBJ2-3
CASSLGAGRETQYF TGTGCCAGCAGCTTAGGGGCGGGAAGGGAGACCCAGTACTTC . TRBV7-8 many TRBJ2-5
CASSHGGYYNEQFF TGTGCCAGCAGTCACGGGGGGTACTACAATGAGCAGTTCTTC TRBD2 TRBV5-6 many TRBJ2-1
CASSLRGADEAFF TGTGCCAGCAGCCTTCGAGGGGCCGATGAAGCTTTCTTT . TRBV3-1 many TRBJ1-1
CSAESGIGDEQFF TGCAGCGCTGAGTCCGGGATCGGGGATGAGCAGTTCTTC . TRBV29-1 . TRBJ2-1
CASNPTSGRVYNEQFF TGTGCCAGCAACCCGACTAGCGGGAGAGTTTACAATGAGCAGTTCTTC TRBD2 TRBV11-1 many TRBJ2-1
CASRGGGYTEAFF TGTGCCAGCAGGGGGGGGGGGTACACTGAAGCTTTCTTT . TRBV27 many TRBJ1-1
CASTPRAGVVNEQFF TGTGCCAGTACCCCAAGGGCGGGAGTAGTCAATGAGCAGTTCTTC TRBD2 TRBV19 . TRBJ2-1
CASSPWGNSPLHF TGTGCCAGCAGTCCTTGGGGTAATTCACCCCTCCACTTT . TRBV28 many TRBJ1-6
CASSLWGRANEQFF TGTGCCAGCAGCTTGTGGGGCAGGGCCAATGAGCAGTTCTTC . TRBV5-4 . TRBJ2-1
CASSLRTSGSNPSNYNEQFF TGTGCCAGCAGCTTAAGGACTAGCGGGAGTAACCCATCCAACTACAATGAGCAGTTCTTC TRBD2 TRBV7-9 . TRBJ2-1
CASTDTQYF TGTGCCAGCACAGATACGCAGTATTTT . TRBV6-2/TRBV6-3 many TRBJ2-3
CASSRGRRARGLSTYNEQFF TGCGCCAGCAGCCGAGGGCGGCGTGCTCGAGGCCTTTCAACCTACAATGAGCAGTTCTTC . TRBV4-1 once TRBJ2-1
CASSPPLSYEQYF TGTGCCAGCTCACCACCGCTCAGCTACGAGCAGTACTTC . TRBV18 many TRBJ2-7
CASSRLAGVEQYF TGTGCCAGCAGTCGGCTAGCGGGAGTCGAGCAGTACTTC TRBD2 TRBV6-2/TRBV6-3 few TRBJ2-7
CSARPRLATGGQETQYF TGCAGTGCTAGACCCAGATTAGCGACAGGGGGGCAAGAGACCCAGTACTTC TRBD1 TRBV20-1 few TRBJ2-5
CASSTLRGGLEKLFF TGTGCCAGCAGTACCCTTCGGGGGGGCCTTGAAAAACTGTTTTTT . TRBV27 . TRBJ1-4
CASSLGTGGADTQYF TGCGCCAGCAGCTTGGGGACAGGGGGCGCAGATACGCAGTATTTT TRBD1 TRBV5-1 many TRBJ2-3
CASSSHEGLNEKLFF TGTGCCAGCAGTTCCCATGAGGGCCTTAATGAAAAACTGTTTTTT . TRBV28 many TRBJ1-4
CASSLTGENTEAFF TGTGCCAGCAGTTTGACAGGGGAGAACACTGAAGCTTTCTTT TRBD1 TRBV28 many TRBJ1-1
CASRMRDIYSGSNEQFF TGTGCCAGCAGGATGCGGGACATCTATAGCGGGAGCAATGAGCAGTTCTTC TRBD2 TRBV28 many TRBJ2-1
CASSFHGRWSNGQFF TGTGCCAGCAGTTTTCACGGGAGGTGGAGCAATGGGCAGTTCTTC TRBD2 TRBV11-2 . TRBJ2-1
CAISPTSGRHNEQFF TGTGCCATCAGCCCTACTAGCGGGAGGCACAATGAGCAGTTCTTC TRBD2 TRBV10-3 many TRBJ2-1
CASSESGTGGQQYF TGTGCCAGCAGCGAATCCGGGACAGGGGGACAGCAGTACTTC TRBD1 TRBV6-1 . TRBJ2-7
CASSTHTPTTEAFF TGTGCCAGCAGTACGCATACTCCGACCACTGAAGCTTTCTTT . TRBV27 many TRBJ1-1
CASRRIGTGGALWNSNTEAFF TGTGCCAGCAGACGGATCGGGACAGGGGGCGCTTTATGGAATTCGAACACTGAAGCTTTCTTT TRBD1 TRBV28 . TRBJ1-1
CASSLGARTDTQYF TGTGCCAGCAGCTTAGGGGCCCGCACAGATACGCAGTATTTT . TRBV7-3 few TRBJ2-3
CAWSVLLGRGQPQHF TGTGCCTGGAGTGTACTGTTGGGTCGGGGGCAGCCCCAGCATTTT . TRBV30 few TRBJ1-5
CATSDYQGGETQYF TGTGCCACCAGTGATTACCAGGGAGGAGAGACCCAGTACTTC . TRBV24-1 many TRBJ2-5
CASSGERGNTEAFF TGTGCCAGCAGTGGAGAGAGGGGGAATACTGAAGCTTTCTTT . TRBV6-1 few TRBJ1-1
CASSLGSLAFAYEQYF TGCGCCAGCAGCTTGGGTTCCCTCGCGTTTGCCTACGAGCAGTACTTC . TRBV5-1 . TRBJ2-7
CASSLVGSGNTDTQYF TGCGCCAGCAGCTTGGTGGGTAGCGGGAACACAGATACGCAGTATTTT TRBD2 TRBV5-1 many TRBJ2-3
CASSLAAAGATEAFF TGCGCCAGCAGCTTGGCGGCGGCGGGGGCCACTGAAGCTTTCTTT . TRBV5-1 many TRBJ1-1